The 29 T cell receptor beta chains reported below all come from one sample, sequenced in a study of vaccination and CD4 T cells after COVID-19. Their target antigens are unknown. The Oncomine TCR Beta short-read assay was applied to DNA of cultured CD4+ T cells. TCRdb called the PCR reads again in MiXCR, with one record for every CDR3 protein. The profile covers 15,000 to 20,000 distinct CDR3 sequences, with 51% appearing a single time and approximately 10% taken by the ten largest. The treatment was: roughly ten-day PBMC culture with coronavirus spike peptide pools or control peptides (ViraFEST assay). The sequencing used CD4+ T cells from blood, cultured in vitro, collected before SARS-CoV-2 vaccination. These receptors all stem from a human donor who had recovered from COVID-19.

The CDR3 DNA sequence: TGTGCCAGCAGCCCAGGGCAAAGCACAGATACGCAGTATTTT. Its protein is CASSPGQSTDTQYF. The gene calls are TRBV7-8 and TRBJ2-3; possibly TRBD1 for D (5 bases). CDR3 length: 14 residues. Trimming pared 5 bases from V and 0 bases from J, leaving 9 bases between. Germline CDR1 and CDR2: SGHVS and FQNEAQ. Filled out from reference TRBV7-8 and TRBJ2-3, the complete variable domain reads GAGVSQSPRYKVAKRGQDVALRCDPISGHVSLFWYQQALGQGPEFLTYFQNEAQLDKSGLPSDRFFAERPEGSVSTLKIQRTQQEDSAVYLCASSPGQSTDTQYFGPGTRLTVL.

This clonotype has a handful of counts. V usage is TRBV7-9 and J usage is TRBJ2-2; D gene uncertain. Deletions cut 4 bases from V and 6 bases from J, with 6 bases between. The CDR3 is 12 amino acids. Germline values: CDR1 SEHNR, CDR2 FQNEAQ (reference sequence). The CDR3 protein is CASSSNPGELFF. The CDR3 coding sequence is TGTGCCAGCAGCTCAAATCCCGGGGAGCTGTTTTTT.

This clonotype was counted only a few times. J is TRBJ2-3 and V is TRBV20-1; unclear D gene. This CDR3 comprises 15 residues. V was clipped by 3 bases and J by 0 bases, with 13 bases between them. Germline V lookup: CDR1 DFQATT, CDR2 SNEGSKA (reference sequence). The CDR3 spells CSASRRRASTDTQYF. CDR3 sequence (DNA): TGCAGTGCTAGTCGTAGAAGGGCCAGCACAGATACGCAGTATTTT.

The V call is TRBV24-1, the J call TRBJ2-6; 7 bases are shared with TRBD1. Germline trimming cut 9 bases from V and 0 bases from J; bases unmatched to any gene: 13. CDR1 is KGHDR, CDR2 SFDVKD, per germline. CDR3 length: 18 residues. The CDR3 nucleotides read TGTGCCACCGGCGACAGGGCCAAGGGAACCTCTGGGGCCAACGTCCTGACTTTC. Its translation is CATGDRAKGTSGANVLTF.

Judged by abundance, this clonotype is large (0.1 to 1%). The chain carries TRBV5-5 and TRBJ1-1; D gene unclear. Germline CDR1 reads SGHKS; CDR2 reads YYEKEE (reference sequence). This CDR3 is built from 14 residues. The ends were cut back, 0 bases at V and 2 bases at J, with 8 bases in the middle. The CDR3 reads CASSLAVINTEAFF. For the CDR3, the DNA is TGTGCCAGCAGCTTGGCGGTGATCAACACTGAAGCTTTCTTT.

V is TRBV7-3 and J is TRBJ2-2, with D perhaps being TRBD1 or TRBD2 (6 bases each). Trimming left V 2 bases short and J 6 bases short, with 19 bases between. CDR3 length equals 17 residues. Germline CDR1 SGHTA, CDR2 FQGTGA. CDR3 sequence reads: CASSLGSGAASAGELFF. CDR3 bases: TGTGCCAGCAGCTTAGGTTCGGGGGCGGCGAGCGCCGGGGAGCTGTTTTTT.

CDR3 sequence (DNA): TGCAGTGCTCCATTCGTGGAGACCCAGTACTTC. Translating it yields CSAPFVETQYF. This chain joins TRBV20-1 and TRBJ2-5; D is unresolved. The CDR3 is made up of 11 amino acids. Germline assignment: CDR1 DFQATT and CDR2 SNEGSKA (reference sequence). V shed 5 bases and J shed 5 bases, with 9 bases lying between them.

In this sample, this clonotype is medium-sized. CDR3 amino acids: CSATGGTEAFF. The CDR3 DNA reads TGCAGTGCTACAGGGGGCACTGAAGCTTTCTTT. The chain joins TRBV20-1 to TRBJ1-1; 7 bases map to TRBD1. The CDR3 sequence is 11 residues long. Germline-derived CDR1 and CDR2 are DFQATT and SNEGSKA (reference sequence). V lost 4 bases to trimming and J lost 4 bases; unmatched junction nucleotides: 0.

This CDR3 reads CATSSDPFREQYF. The CDR3, as DNA: TGTGCCACCAGCAGCGACCCCTTTAGGGAGCAGTACTTC. This chain connects TRBV15 to TRBJ2-7; no clear D. Trimming shortened V by 3 bases and J by 7 bases, and 13 bases separated the two germline ends. Germline CDR1 reads LNHNV; CDR2 reads YYDKDF (reference sequence). The CDR3 extends over 13 amino acids.

The V gene is TRBV5-4, the J gene TRBJ1-1; D is unresolved. V lost 1 base and J lost 3, with 4 bases in between. CDR1 is SGHNT and CDR2 is YYREEE in the germline V gene (reference sequence). This CDR3 spans 12 amino acids. CDR3 DNA sequence: TGTGCCAGCAGCTTGCTAGACACTGAAGCTTTCTTT. Its protein is CASSLLDTEAFF.

The J gene is TRBJ2-3, the V gene TRBV30; D not certain. CDR1 is GTSNPN, CDR2 SVGIG, per germline (reference sequence). The germline V and J ends were trimmed by 3 bases and 3 bases, with 16 bases remaining between them. This CDR3 comprises 15 residues. For the CDR3, the DNA is TGTGCCTGGAGCGCAGCAATCCCCGGGACAGATACGCAGTATTTT. It specifies CAWSAAIPGTDTQYF.

The J gene is TRBJ2-3, the V gene TRBV6-1; the D gene is possibly TRBD2 (6 bases). V was shortened by 6 bases and J by 6 bases, with 16 bases between the two germline ends. The CDR3 sequence is 14 residues long. Germline V gene sequence: CDR1 MNHNS, CDR2 SASEGT. As DNA, the CDR3 is TGTGCCAGCAGACACCCCGGGGGTAGGGATACGCAGTATTTT. Translated, it gives CASRHPGGRDTQYF.

This chain joins TRBV28 and TRBJ1-4; D is possibly TRBD1 (5 bases). The CDR3 has 12 amino acids. Trimming shortened V by 7 bases and J by 3 bases, and 6 bases separated the two germline ends. Germline V gene sequence: CDR1 MDHEN, CDR2 SYDVKM. CDR3 sequence (DNA): TGTGCCAGCACGGGGGCTAATGAAAAACTGTTTTTT. Residues: CASTGANEKLFF. Combining the CDR3 with reference TRBV28 and TRBJ1-4 gives the whole variable domain DVKVTQSSRYLVKRTGEKVFLECVQDMDHENMFWYRQDPGLGLRLIYFSYDVKMKEKGDIPEGYSVSREKKERFSLILESASTNQTSMYLCASTGANEKLFFGSGTQLSVL.

This sequence joins TRBV2 and TRBJ1-2; 7 nucleotides line up with TRBD1. Trimming removed 7 bases from V and 6 bases from J; junction bases left unmatched: 5. CDR1 is SNHLY, CDR2 FYNNEI, per germline. This CDR3 is 12 amino acids long. DNA of the CDR3: TGTGCCAGCAACCGGGACAGAGATGGCTACACCTTC. This sequence encodes CASNRDRDGYTF.

The chain is built from TRBV18 and TRBJ2-7, with TRBD1 identical over 8 bases. The V gene end was trimmed by 6 bases and the J gene end by 3 bases; junction bases not matched to a gene: 7. This CDR3 spans 14 amino acids. Germline V gene sequence: CDR1 KGHSH, CDR2 LQKENI. Here the CDR3 DNA reads TGTGCCAGCTCCCCCGGACAGGGTGACTACGAGCAGTACTTC. It specifies CASSPGQGDYEQYF. Complete variable domain (other parts from reference TRBV18 and TRBJ2-7): NAGVMQNPRHLVRRRGQEARLRCSPMKGHSHVYWYRQLPEEGLKFMVYLQKENIIDESGMPKERFSAEFPKEGPSILRIQQVVRGDSAAYFCASSPGQGDYEQYFGPGTRLTVT.

Here the CDR3 reads CACRRGGYNEQFF. CDR3 coding DNA: TGTGCCTGCCGACGGGGGGGCTACAATGAGCAGTTCTTC. The rearrangement links TRBV30 to TRBJ2-1; 8 bases map to TRBD2. Germline loops: CDR1 GTSNPN, CDR2 SVGIG (reference sequence). J lost 3 bases, V lost 6 bases, and 4 bases had no gene match. The CDR3 is 13 amino acids. Complete variable domain (other parts from reference TRBV30 and TRBJ2-1): SQTIHQWPATLVQPVGSPLSLECTVEGTSNPNLYWYRQAAGRGLQLLFYSVGIGQISSEVPQNLSASRPQDRQFILSSKKLLLSDSGFYLCACRRGGYNEQFFGPGTRLTVL.

The V gene is TRBV25-1, the J gene TRBJ2-7; D might be TRBD2 (6 bases). The germline V and J ends were trimmed by 4 bases and 3 bases, with 10 bases remaining between them. There are 13 residues in the CDR3. The V gene's germline CDR1 is MGHDK and CDR2 SYGVNS. The CDR3 here is CASSGTGSYEQYF. CDR3 DNA sequence: TGTGCCAGCAGTGGAACCGGGAGCTACGAGCAGTACTTC.

This clonotype has only a few counts. The chain recombines TRBV10-3 with TRBJ1-1, with D tentatively TRBD1 (5 bases). Germline V gene lookup returns CDR1 ENHRY and CDR2 SYGVKD. The CDR3 is made up of 15 amino acids. With 4 bases removed from V and 4 bases from J, the gap between germline ends came to 16 bases. The CDR3 DNA reads TGTGCCATCAGTGCGGGGGGGGTCCGGGGCACTGAAGCTTTCTTT. Its protein is CAISAGGVRGTEAFF.

The chain recombines TRBV20-1 with TRBJ1-1; a possible D gene is TRBD1 (6 bases). Germline V gene sequence: CDR1 DFQATT, CDR2 SNEGSKA (reference sequence). Trimming cost V 5 bases and J 9 bases, with 22 bases left between them. The CDR3 has 14 amino acids. CDR3 sequence reads: CSAFTGTNTDKAFF. As DNA, the CDR3 is TGCAGTGCTTTCACCGGGACAAACACCGACAAAGCTTTCTTT.

This clonotype was counted between two and nine times. The chain is built from TRBV6-1 and TRBJ2-2; TRBD1 aligns across 7 bases. The V and J ends lost 8 bases and 9 bases, in that order; junction bases with no gene match: 12. Germline V gives CDR1 MNHNS, CDR2 SASEGT. CDR3 length: 14 residues. CDR3 sequence reads: CASLETGAYRELFF. The DNA for the CDR3 is TGTGCCAGCCTAGAAACAGGGGCGTATAGGGAGCTGTTTTTT.

J is TRBJ2-2 and V is TRBV2; D remains unclear. Germline V gene sequence: CDR1 SNHLY, CDR2 FYNNEI. This CDR3 comprises 11 residues. Trimming left V 2 bases short and J 5 bases short, with 0 bases between. CDR3 protein: CASSETGELFF. For the CDR3, the DNA is TGTGCCAGCAGTGAAACCGGGGAGCTGTTTTTT.

This sequence joins TRBV20-1 and TRBJ2-5; 7 nucleotides match TRBD2. Trimming cost V 0 bases and J 5 bases; bases outside gene matches: 12. The CDR3 is 16 residues long. Germline values: CDR1 DFQATT, CDR2 SNEGSKA (reference sequence). The CDR3 loop is CSARDLEGGPRETQYF. The CDR3 region has the DNA TGCAGTGCTAGAGATCTTGAGGGAGGGCCCCGGGAGACCCAGTACTTC.

The rearrangement links TRBV15 to TRBJ2-3, with D unresolved. Looked up from germline, CDR1 is LNHNV and CDR2 is YYDKDF (reference sequence). The CDR3 consists of 13 residues. The ends were cut back, 0 bases at V and 2 bases at J, with 3 bases in the middle. CDR3 sequence reads: CATSRDVTDTQYF. The CDR3 DNA is TGTGCCACCAGCAGAGACGTCACAGATACGCAGTATTTT.

The gene calls are TRBV20-1 and TRBJ1-5; TRBD1 matches 8 bases. V trimming: 0 bases; J trimming: 5 bases; junction bases outside the gene matches: 3. The CDR3 sequence is 14 residues long. CDR1 is DFQATT and CDR2 is SNEGSKA in the germline V gene (reference sequence). CDR3 nucleotides: TGCAGTGCTAGAGAGGGACAGGATCATCAGCCCCAGCATTTT. Amino acid sequence: CSAREGQDHQPQHF.

The V gene is TRBV12-3 or TRBV12-4, the J gene TRBJ1-1; TRBD1 matches 7 bases. This CDR3 is 13 amino acids long. The trim removed 5 bases at V and 8 bases at J, leaving 8 bases unmatched. The CDR3 sequence: CASSQGDSVEAFF. CDR3 sequence (DNA): TGTGCCAGCAGTCAGGGGGATAGTGTAGAAGCTTTCTTT.

CDR3 sequence (DNA): TGTGCCAGCAGTTTCGGGGGTCGACCAAACTATGGCTACACCTTC. As protein: CASSFGGRPNYGYTF. The chain combines TRBV27 with TRBJ1-2; possibly TRBD1 for D (5 bases). V was cut by 3 bases and J by 2 bases, with 13 bases left in between. Germline assignment: CDR1 MNHEY and CDR2 SMNVEV (reference sequence). The CDR3 is 15 amino acids.

The chain links TRBV7-7 to TRBJ2-2; the match to TRBD2 covers 13 bases. Germline trimming cut 5 bases from V and 0 bases from J; bases unmatched to any gene: 3. There are 17 residues in the CDR3. CDR1 is SSHAT, CDR2 FNYEAQ, per germline (reference sequence). Written as DNA, the CDR3 is TGTGCCAGCAGCGTACTAGCGGGAGGGGCGAACACCGGGGAGCTGTTTTTT. Its protein is CASSVLAGGANTGELFF.

The chain has TRBV6-1 and TRBJ1-4, with 8 nucleotides matching TRBD1. V trimming: 6 bases; J trimming: 10 bases; junction bases outside the gene matches: 10. CDR1 and CDR2 from the germline V gene are MNHNS and SASEGT. CDR3 length equals 14 residues. DNA of the CDR3: TGTGCCAGCAGCCCCAGGGGGCGAACACGAAAACTGTTTTTT. It encodes CASSPRGRTRKLFF.

This clonotype has more than one count but fewer than ten. V and J are TRBV2 and TRBJ1-5; D is unresolved. The CDR3 is made up of 13 amino acids. V was pared by 4 bases and J by 4 bases, with 8 bases between. Germline V CDR1 and CDR2: SNHLY, FYNNEI. The CDR3 bases are TGTGCCAGCAGTGTATCCATAAATCAGCCCCAGCATTTT. It codes for CASSVSINQPQHF.